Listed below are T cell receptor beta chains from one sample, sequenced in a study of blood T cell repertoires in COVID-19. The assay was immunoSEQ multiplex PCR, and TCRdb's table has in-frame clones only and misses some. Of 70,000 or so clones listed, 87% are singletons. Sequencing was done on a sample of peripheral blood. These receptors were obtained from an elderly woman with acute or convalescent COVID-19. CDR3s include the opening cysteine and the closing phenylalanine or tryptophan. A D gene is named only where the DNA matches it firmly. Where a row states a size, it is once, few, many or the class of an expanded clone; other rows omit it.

TGTGCCTGGGGGACAGGGGTCGGAAACACCATATATTTT	CAWGTGVGNTIYF	.	TRBV30	TRBD1	TRBJ1-3
TGTGCCAGCTCAGCAACTAGCGGGAGCGATAATGAGCAGTTCTTC	CASSATSGSDNEQFF	.	TRBV18	TRBD2	TRBJ2-1
TGTGCCAGTACCATTGGGGGGAGCGGGAGAGGGGAGCAGTTCTTC	CASTIGGSGRGEQFF	.	TRBV19	TRBD2	TRBJ2-1
TGTGCCAGCAGATCAACACCCGTGCGGAGCAATCAGCCCCAGCATTTT	CASRSTPVRSNQPQHF	.	TRBV28	.	TRBJ1-5
TGTGCCAGCAGCCCAGGGGTCCGAACACAGTATTTT	CASSPGVRTQYF	.	TRBV28	.	TRBJ2-3
TGCAGCGTTGATCGCACAGGGCCAGACACTGAAGCTTTCTTT	CSVDRTGPDTEAFF	.	TRBV29-1	.	TRBJ1-1
TGCGCCAGCAGCTTGACCCTTAGCGGGGGCCAAGAGACCCAGTACTTC	CASSLTLSGGQETQYF	.	TRBV5-1	TRBD2	TRBJ2-5
TGCGCCAGCAGCCCGGAGGGAGTCCGCAATTCACCCCTCCACTTT	CASSPEGVRNSPLHF	few	TRBV5-1	.	TRBJ1-6
TGTGCCACCAGTGACCTCGGGGTAGCGGGGGTTTACGAGCAGTACTTC	CATSDLGVAGVYEQYF	.	TRBV24-1	TRBD2	TRBJ2-7
TGTGCCAGTAGTCCCTCGGGGGAGATCTCTGGAAACACCATATATTTT	CASSPSGEISGNTIYF	.	TRBV19	.	TRBJ1-3
TGTGCCAGCAGCTTGTGGGCGATTAACATTCAGTACTTC	CASSLWAINIQYF	.	TRBV5-4	.	TRBJ2-4
TGTGCCAGTAGAGCCCCGCAGGGCCGGGAGCAGTACTTC	CASRAPQGREQYF	.	TRBV19	.	TRBJ2-7
TGCGCCAGCAGCGGCGGACAGTCTAAAGGGGACATTCAGTACTTC	CASSGGQSKGDIQYF	.	TRBV5-1	.	TRBJ2-4
TGTGCCACCAGCAGGGGGGACAGTAGCAATCAGCCCCAGCATTTT	CATSRGDSSNQPQHF	.	TRBV15	TRBD1	TRBJ1-5
TGTGCCAGCAGCTTAGCAGGACACAAAAATTCACCCCTCCACTTT	CASSLAGHKNSPLHF	once	TRBV7-9	.	TRBJ1-6
TGTGCCAGCAGCTTAGAACTAGCGGGGGGAGGATACGAGCAGTACTTC	CASSLELAGGGYEQYF	.	TRBV7-2	TRBD2	TRBJ2-7
TGTGCCAGCAGTCTGGACAGGGGCCACTACAATGAGCAGTTCTTC	CASSLDRGHYNEQFF	.	TRBV6-5	TRBD1	TRBJ2-1
TGTGCCACCAGCAGGGCAGGGGATTATGGCTACACCTTC	CATSRAGDYGYTF	.	TRBV15	.	TRBJ1-2
TGTGCCAGTATCGAGCGGGGGTACAATGAGCAGTTCTTC	CASIERGYNEQFF	.	TRBV19	TRBD2	TRBJ2-1
TGTGCCAGCAGCTTGGGCGGACTCGTCTCCTACGAGCAGTACTTC	CASSLGGLVSYEQYF	.	TRBV5-4	.	TRBJ2-7
TGTGCCTGGAGTGTCAGTAACACTGAAGCTTTCTTT	CAWSVSNTEAFF	.	TRBV30	.	TRBJ1-1
TGTGCCATCAGTGAGGACTATAGCTCACCCCTCCACTTT	CAISEDYSSPLHF	once	TRBV10-3	.	TRBJ1-6
TGTGCCAGCAGCTTTAGCGGACAGGGGCAGCCCCAGCATTTT	CASSFSGQGQPQHF	.	TRBV7-2	TRBD1	TRBJ1-5
TGTGCCAGCAGTGGAGGACAGGGTACGTCCTATAATTCACCCCTCCACTTT	CASSGGQGTSYNSPLHF	.	TRBV6-1	TRBD1	TRBJ1-6
TGTGCCAGCAGCCAAGGGGCAGGGCGGAGGGGGGGCTCTGGAAACACCATATATTTT	CASSQGAGRRGGSGNTIYF	.	TRBV4-2	.	TRBJ1-3
TGTGCCAGCAGCCCAGGGGGAGCTAACTATGGCTACACCTTC	CASSPGGANYGYTF	.	TRBV5-4	TRBD1	TRBJ1-2
TGCAGTGCTAGATCCGCCTACGAGCAGTACTTC	CSARSAYEQYF	.	TRBV20-1	.	TRBJ2-7
TGTGCCAGTAGTATGCCAGGGGGCACATACGAGCAGTACTTC	CASSMPGGTYEQYF	.	TRBV19	TRBD1	TRBJ2-7
TGTGCCAGCAGTGAAGGGGGCGGGGGGGCAACAGATACGCAGTATTTT	CASSEGGGGATDTQYF	.	TRBV6-1	TRBD2	TRBJ2-3
TGTGCCAGCTCAAGACAGGGGCCGCCCTACGAGCAGTACTTC	CASSRQGPPYEQYF	.	TRBV18	TRBD1	TRBJ2-7
TGTGCCAGCAGTGTATTAGTGCCGAAAAACATTCAGTACTTC	CASSVLVPKNIQYF	.	TRBV2	.	TRBJ2-4
TGTGCCAGTAGTATAGCGACAACCGGCTACGAGCAGTACTTC	CASSIATTGYEQYF	.	TRBV19	.	TRBJ2-7
TGCAGCGTCGGACGGGGGGAGGCACGTGGCTACACCTTC	CSVGRGEARGYTF	.	TRBV29-1	.	TRBJ1-2
TGTGCCTGGACAGATAACTATGGCTACACCTTC	CAWTDNYGYTF	few	TRBV30	.	TRBJ1-2
TGTGCCAGCAGCTTAGCTAGCGGGCTAAATGAGCAGTTCTTC	CASSLASGLNEQFF	.	TRBV11-2	TRBD2	TRBJ2-1
TGCGCCAGCAGCCCGACTATGGTCGACCAAGAGACCCAGTACTTC	CASSPTMVDQETQYF	.	TRBV5-1	.	TRBJ2-5
TGCGCCAGCAGCCTGACTGGCGGGGACTACGAGCAGTACTTC	CASSLTGGDYEQYF	.	TRBV5-1	.	TRBJ2-7